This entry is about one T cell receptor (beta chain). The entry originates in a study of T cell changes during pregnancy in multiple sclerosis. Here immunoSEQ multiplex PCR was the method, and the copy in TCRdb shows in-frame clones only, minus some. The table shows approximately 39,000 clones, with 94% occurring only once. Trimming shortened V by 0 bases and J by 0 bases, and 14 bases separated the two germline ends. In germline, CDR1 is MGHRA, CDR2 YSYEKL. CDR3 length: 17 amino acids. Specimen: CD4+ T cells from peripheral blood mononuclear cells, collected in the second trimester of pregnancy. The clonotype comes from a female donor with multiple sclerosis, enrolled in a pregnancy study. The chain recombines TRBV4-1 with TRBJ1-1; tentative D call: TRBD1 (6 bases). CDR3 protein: CASSQDNSGTLNTEAFF. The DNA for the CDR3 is TGCGCCAGCAGCCAAGATAATAGCGGGACACTGAACACTGAAGCTTTCTTT.